This T cell receptor beta chain was captured by sequencing in a study of PD-1 blockade in classical Hodgkin lymphoma. Comment on this clone: The antigen is unknown.

The CDR3 totals 15 residues. Germline lookup yields CDR1 MNHEY and CDR2 SVGAGI. The V segment lost 5 bases and the J segment 2 bases; nucleotides outside the gene matches: 6. With no exception, relapse followed autologous stem cell transplantation in all patients, and brentuximab vedotin exposure varied. It was by magnetic negative selection that CD4+ T cells were purified from thawed PBMCs. Sequencing used immunoSEQ multiplex PCR; TCRdb keeps in-frame clones, though not all of them. The repertoire includes roughly 9,100 clones, around three quarters of them detected once, and around 4% sits in the top ten. The study, taken as a whole, reports: Exclusion covered patients beginning nivolumab under 1 year post-ASCT. Compared with baseline, CD4+ but not CD8+ TCR diversity had risen significantly by C4D1. According to reports, newly diagnosed patients had lower baseline TCR diversity than healthy donors, and relapsed/refractory patients had lower baseline TCR diversity still. Newly diagnosed patients and complete responders had comparable diversity at baseline.

The origin of this receptor is a human donor with classical Hodgkin lymphoma. The V gene is TRBV6-5, the J gene TRBJ1-2, with 9 bases that match TRBD1. The sample was CD4+ T cells from blood, taken at baseline. The CDR3: CASSRPGQGNYGYTF. The CDR3 DNA sequence: TGTGCCAGCAGTCGGCCGGGACAGGGAAACTATGGCTACACCTTC.